This T cell receptor (beta chain) was recorded in a study of Graves' ophthalmopathy and Graves' hyperthyroidism (dated by TCRdb to the late 2010s). Broadly, across the study: Peripheral blood was collected at initial diagnosis, before any treatment. TCR beta repertoire signatures were used to distinguish Graves' ophthalmopathy from Graves' hyperthyroidism and to predict progression to ophthalmopathy. In total, 135 blood samples were TCR-sequenced: some 43 ophthalmopathy, approximately 80 hyperthyroidism and roughly 17 hyperthyroidism-to-ophthalmopathy patients. After sampling, hyperthyroidism patients received methimazole starting at 30 mg daily, and ophthalmopathy patients received high-dose intravenous methylprednisolone. To explore V-J signatures distinguishing ophthalmopathy from hyperthyroidism, a discovery set of around 97 patients (about 44 ophthalmopathy, 55 to 60 stable hyperthyroidism) was enrolled. An independent validation cohort was composed of around 19 hyperthyroidism patients and around 16 patients who later progressed from hyperthyroidism to ophthalmopathy. The 95 to 100 discovery patients were randomly split 7:3 into training and test sets. In more than five hyperthyroidism patients, the T-cell repertoires found in thyroid tissue were compared with those found in blood.

This clonotype was observed at least ten times. Its antigen is not yet known. Base qualities are not provided; no much larger clone lies one nucleotide away. The ophthalmopathy patients had moderately to severely active disease, with a Clinical Activity Score of 3 or higher, a NOSPECS grade of 4 or higher, and a disease duration of less than 3 months. Patients with other autoimmune diseases, uncontrolled infections, pregnancy or lactation were excluded from the study. Diagnosis was based on clinical symptoms, serum thyroxine, TRAb, thyroid ultrasound and orbital computed tomography. Ficoll-Paque density gradient centrifugation was used to isolate PBMCs from around 10 ml of fresh peripheral blood. Trizol reagent was used to extract the total RNA, and its quality was then checked on an Agilent 2100 Bioanalyzer. The V end gives up 6 bases and the J end 4 bases, leaving 12 bases in the junction not matched to a gene. Measured from the cysteine to the phenylalanine, the CDR3 is 17 residues long. The entry retains the CDR3 DNA only, 51 bases that are in frame from base 1.

Here is what the overall study found, with its caveats: No statistical method was used to set the sample size in advance, and the investigators knew which group each participant was assigned to. The 13-signature model separated ophthalmopathy from stable hyperthyroidism with roughly 89% sensitivity and around 81% specificity in cross-validation, and 80%/75% in the test set. In validation, the model predicted ophthalmopathy progression with about 71% sensitivity and about 73% specificity; eleven to twelve predicted patients were CT-confirmed with GO in a median of about 6.1 months. Most expanded thyroid clonotypes with a frequency above 0.001 also appeared in blood, which suggests that blood repertoires may reflect the immune response in the thyroid.

TCR beta CDR3 regions were amplified from RNA transcripts for repertoire sequencing. The first round was an RT-PCR using HTBI primers with the Qiagen OneStep RT-PCR kit, and this first round was followed by a second-round multiplex PCR, then size selection and purification. The libraries underwent paired-end sequencing with 100 bp reads on an Illumina HiSeq2000. From the authors' description of their analysis: SOAPnuke was used to process the reads, throwing out any read that had adapters, had uncalled bases, had a mean Phred below 15, or lacked an exact constant-primer or identifier match. High-quality paired reads were merged with COPE v1.2.5. Unique nucleotide sequences were defined as clonotypes and aligned to IMGT TRB V, D and J references using MiTCR v1.1. The analysis was limited to V-J combinations with a frequency above 0.0001, which together covered approximately 99% of the repertoires. A TCR clonal expansion and chaos score per V-J combination was defined as the ratio of F50 clonal expansion to chaos observed in the TCRdist matrix. Welch's t-statistics and random forest were used to reduce features to 13 V-J combinations, which were fed into a naive Bayes classifier. The Morisita-Horn index was used to measure how similar the thyroid and blood repertoires were. The public reads were reanalyzed by TCRdb: fastp trimming at Q25, MiXCR alignment, in-frame beta chains only. Entries are consolidated by CDR3 protein sequence, retaining the most common genes and DNA. TCRdb's processing, not the authors' own work, is the source of the V and J calls. The sample yields 360,000 or so distinct CDR3 sequences; around 16% were counted once. Of the sample, more than 1.5% is held by the ten largest clones.

The chain is encoded by TRBV12-3 or TRBV12-4 joined to TRBJ1-2, and 12 junction bases match TRBD1. The receptor's source is a woman aged 18-35 years with Graves' ophthalmopathy. Donor details come from another sample of the same person, matched by shared clones. The source material was peripheral blood. The base sequence is TGTGCCAGCAGCCAAACAGGGGACAGGGGGCGTTTCTATGGCTACACCTTC. Its product reads: CASSQTGDRGRFYGYTF.